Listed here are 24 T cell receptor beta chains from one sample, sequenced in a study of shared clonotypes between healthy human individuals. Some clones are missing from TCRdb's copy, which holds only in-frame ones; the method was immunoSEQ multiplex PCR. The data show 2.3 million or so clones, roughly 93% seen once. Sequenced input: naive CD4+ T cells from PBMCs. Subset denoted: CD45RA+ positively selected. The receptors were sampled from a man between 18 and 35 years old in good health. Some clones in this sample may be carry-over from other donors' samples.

In DNA form, the CDR3 reads TGTGCCAGCGGAGGACAGTTCCCCGGAACTGAAGCTTTCTTT. Protein sequence: CASGGQFPGTEAFF. V is TRBV27 and J is TRBJ1-1, with D possibly TRBD1 on 6 matching bases. Germline assignment: CDR1 MNHEY and CDR2 SMNVEV (reference sequence). The CDR3 length is 14 residues. The V end was cut by 8 bases, the J end by 5 bases, with 18 bases between.

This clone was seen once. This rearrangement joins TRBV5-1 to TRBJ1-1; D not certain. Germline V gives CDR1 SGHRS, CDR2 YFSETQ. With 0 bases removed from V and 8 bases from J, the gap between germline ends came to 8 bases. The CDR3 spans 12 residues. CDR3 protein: CASSLDLEEAFF. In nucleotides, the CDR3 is TGCGCCAGCAGCTTGGATTTGGAAGAAGCTTTCTTT.

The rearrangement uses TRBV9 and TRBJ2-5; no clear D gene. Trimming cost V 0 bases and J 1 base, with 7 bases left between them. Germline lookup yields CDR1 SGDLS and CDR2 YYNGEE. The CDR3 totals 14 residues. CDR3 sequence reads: CASSVGLVQETQYF. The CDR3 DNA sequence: TGTGCCAGCAGCGTAGGTTTAGTCCAAGAGACCCAGTACTTC. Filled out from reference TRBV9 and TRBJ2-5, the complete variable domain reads DSGVTQTPKHLITATGQRVTLRCSPRSGDLSVYWYQQSLDQGLQFLIQYYNGEERAKGNILERFSAQQFPDLHSELNLSSLELGDSALYFCASSVGLVQETQYFGPGTRLLVL.

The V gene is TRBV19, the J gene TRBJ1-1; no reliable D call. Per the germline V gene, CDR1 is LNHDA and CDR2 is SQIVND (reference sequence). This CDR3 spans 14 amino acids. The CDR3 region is CATEGPTGRTEAFF. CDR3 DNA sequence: TGTGCTACAGAAGGACCCACTGGACGGACTGAAGCTTTCTTT.

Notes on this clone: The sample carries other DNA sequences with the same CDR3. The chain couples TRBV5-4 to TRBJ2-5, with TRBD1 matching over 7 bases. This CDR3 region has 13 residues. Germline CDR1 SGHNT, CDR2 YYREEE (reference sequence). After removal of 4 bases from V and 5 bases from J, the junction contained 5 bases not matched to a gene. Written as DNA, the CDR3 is TGTGCCAGCAGCCTACAGGGGTATGAGACCCAGTACTTC. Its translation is CASSLQGYETQYF.

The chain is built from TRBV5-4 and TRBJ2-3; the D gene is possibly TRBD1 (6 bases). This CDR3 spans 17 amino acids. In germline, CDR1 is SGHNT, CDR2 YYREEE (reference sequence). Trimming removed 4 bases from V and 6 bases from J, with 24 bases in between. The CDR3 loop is CASSPPSRDKGLDTQYF. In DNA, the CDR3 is TGTGCCAGCAGCCCTCCGTCTAGGGACAAGGGGTTGGATACGCAGTATTTT.

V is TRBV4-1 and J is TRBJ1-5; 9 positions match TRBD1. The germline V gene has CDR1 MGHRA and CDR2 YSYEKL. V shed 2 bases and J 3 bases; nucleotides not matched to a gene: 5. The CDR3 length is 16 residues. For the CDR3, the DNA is TGCGCCAGCAGCCAAACTAGGACAGGGGTCAATCAGCCCCAGCATTTT. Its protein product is CASSQTRTGVNQPQHF.

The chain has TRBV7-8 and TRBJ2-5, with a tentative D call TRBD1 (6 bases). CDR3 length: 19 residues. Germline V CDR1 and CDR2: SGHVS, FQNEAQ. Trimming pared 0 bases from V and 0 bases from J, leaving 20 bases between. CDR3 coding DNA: TGTGCCAGCAGCTTAGCCTTGGGGAAGGACAGTGCGTACCAAGAGACCCAGTACTTC. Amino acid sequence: CASSLALGKDSAYQETQYF.

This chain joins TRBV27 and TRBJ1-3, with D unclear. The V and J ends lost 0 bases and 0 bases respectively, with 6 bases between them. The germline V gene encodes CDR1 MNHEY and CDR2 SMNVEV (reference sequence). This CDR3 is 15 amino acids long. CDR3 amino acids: CASSLSASSGNTIYF. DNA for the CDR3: TGTGCCAGCAGTTTATCGGCCAGCTCTGGAAACACCATATATTTT.

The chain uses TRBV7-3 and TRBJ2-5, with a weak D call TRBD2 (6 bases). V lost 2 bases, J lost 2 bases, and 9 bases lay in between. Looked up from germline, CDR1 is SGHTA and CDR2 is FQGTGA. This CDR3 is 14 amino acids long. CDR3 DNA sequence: TGTGCCAGCAGCTTAGGGGGGTGGCAAGAGACCCAGTACTTC. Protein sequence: CASSLGGWQETQYF.

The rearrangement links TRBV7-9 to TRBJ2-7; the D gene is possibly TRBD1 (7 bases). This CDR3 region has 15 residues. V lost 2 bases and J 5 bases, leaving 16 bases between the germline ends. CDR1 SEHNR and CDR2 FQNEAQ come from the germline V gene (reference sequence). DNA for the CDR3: TGTGCCAGCAGCTTACAGTCAGGGGGGTGGGACGAGCAGTACTTC. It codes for CASSLQSGGWDEQYF.

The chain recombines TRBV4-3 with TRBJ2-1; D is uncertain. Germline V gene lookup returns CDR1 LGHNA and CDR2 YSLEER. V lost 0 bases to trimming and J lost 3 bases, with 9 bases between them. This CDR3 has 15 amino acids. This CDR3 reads CASSQDAGRYNEQFF. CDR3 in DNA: TGCGCCAGCAGCCAAGATGCCGGGCGCTACAATGAGCAGTTCTTC.

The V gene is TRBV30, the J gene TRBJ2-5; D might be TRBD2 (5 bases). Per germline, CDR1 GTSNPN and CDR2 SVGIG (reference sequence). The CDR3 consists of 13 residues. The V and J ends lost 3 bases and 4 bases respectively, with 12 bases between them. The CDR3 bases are TGTGCCTGGAGACTACTAGGAAGAGAGACCCAGTACTTC. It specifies CAWRLLGRETQYF.

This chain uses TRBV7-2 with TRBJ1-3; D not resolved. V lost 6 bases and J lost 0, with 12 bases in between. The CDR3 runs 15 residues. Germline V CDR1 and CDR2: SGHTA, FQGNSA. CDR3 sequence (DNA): TGTGCCAGCAGTGAACGGCGGTCCTCTGGAAACACCATATATTTT. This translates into CASSERRSSGNTIYF. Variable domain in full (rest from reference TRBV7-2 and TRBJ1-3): GAGVSQSPSNKVTEKGKDVELRCDPISGHTALYWYRQSLGQGLEFLIYFQGNSAPDKSGLPSDRFSAERTGGSVSTLTIQRTQQEDSAVYLCASSERRSSGNTIYFGEGSWLTVV.

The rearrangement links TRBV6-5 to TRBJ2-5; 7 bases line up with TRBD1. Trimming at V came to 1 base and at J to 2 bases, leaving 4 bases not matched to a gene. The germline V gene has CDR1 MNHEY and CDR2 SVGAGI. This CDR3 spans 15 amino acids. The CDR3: CASSYFRGWQETQYF. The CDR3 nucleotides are TGTGCCAGCAGTTACTTCAGGGGGTGGCAAGAGACCCAGTACTTC.

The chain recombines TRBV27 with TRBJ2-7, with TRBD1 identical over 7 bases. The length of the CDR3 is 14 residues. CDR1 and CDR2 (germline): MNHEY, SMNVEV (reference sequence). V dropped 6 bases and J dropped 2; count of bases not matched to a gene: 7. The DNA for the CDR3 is TGTGCCAGCAGACAAACCGGGACAGCCTACGAGCAGTACTTC. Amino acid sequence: CASRQTGTAYEQYF.

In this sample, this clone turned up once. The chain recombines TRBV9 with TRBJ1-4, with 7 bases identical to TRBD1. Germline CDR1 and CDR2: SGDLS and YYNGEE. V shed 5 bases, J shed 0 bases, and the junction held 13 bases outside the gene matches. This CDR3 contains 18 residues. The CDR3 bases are TGTGCCAGCAGTGACAGGGCCGGGATTTTTTCAACTAATGAAAAACTGTTTTTT. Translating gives CASSDRAGIFSTNEKLFF.

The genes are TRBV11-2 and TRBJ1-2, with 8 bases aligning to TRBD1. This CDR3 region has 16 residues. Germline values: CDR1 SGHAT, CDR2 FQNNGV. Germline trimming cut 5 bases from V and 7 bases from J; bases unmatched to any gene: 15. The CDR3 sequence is CASSQGAGSNPSGYTF. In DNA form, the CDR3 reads TGTGCCAGCAGCCAGGGGGCAGGGTCGAATCCCAGTGGCTACACCTTC.

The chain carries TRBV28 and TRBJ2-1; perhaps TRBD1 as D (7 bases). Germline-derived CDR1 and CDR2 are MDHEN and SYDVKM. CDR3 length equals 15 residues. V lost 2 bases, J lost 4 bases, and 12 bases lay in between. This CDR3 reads CASSLGGTVYNEQFF. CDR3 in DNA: TGTGCCAGCAGTTTAGGAGGGACAGTTTACAATGAGCAGTTCTTC.

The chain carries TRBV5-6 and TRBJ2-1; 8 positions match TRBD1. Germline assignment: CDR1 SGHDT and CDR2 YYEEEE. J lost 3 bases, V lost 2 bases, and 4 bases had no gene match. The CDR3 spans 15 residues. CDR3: CASSFDRGNYNEQFF. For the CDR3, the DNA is TGTGCCAGCAGCTTCGACAGGGGAAACTACAATGAGCAGTTCTTC.

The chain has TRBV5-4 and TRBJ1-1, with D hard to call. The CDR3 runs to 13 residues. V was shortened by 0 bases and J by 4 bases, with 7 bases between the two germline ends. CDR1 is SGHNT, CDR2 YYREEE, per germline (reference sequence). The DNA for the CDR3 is TGTGCCAGCAGCTTGGACCCGGTCACTGAAGCTTTCTTT. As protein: CASSLDPVTEAFF.

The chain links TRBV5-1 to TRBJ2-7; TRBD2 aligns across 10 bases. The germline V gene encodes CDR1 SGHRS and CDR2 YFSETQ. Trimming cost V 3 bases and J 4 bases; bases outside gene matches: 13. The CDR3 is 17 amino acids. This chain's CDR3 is CASSSPIAGGLAYEQYF. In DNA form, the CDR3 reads TGCGCCAGCAGCTCCCCTATAGCGGGAGGTCTAGCGTACGAGCAGTACTTC.

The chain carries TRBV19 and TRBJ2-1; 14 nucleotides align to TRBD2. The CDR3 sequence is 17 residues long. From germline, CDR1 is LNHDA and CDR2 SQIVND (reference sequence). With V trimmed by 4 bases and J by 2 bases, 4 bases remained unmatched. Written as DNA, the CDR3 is TGTGCCAGTAGTAATGGACTAGCGGGAGGTGCCTACAATGAGCAGTTCTTC. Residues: CASSNGLAGGAYNEQFF. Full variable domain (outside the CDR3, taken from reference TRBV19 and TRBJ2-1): DGGITQSPKYLFRKEGQNVTLSCEQNLNHDAMYWYRQDPGQGLRLIYYSQIVNDFQKGDIAEGYSVSREKKESFPLTVTSAQKNPTAFYLCASSNGLAGGAYNEQFFGPGTRLTVL.

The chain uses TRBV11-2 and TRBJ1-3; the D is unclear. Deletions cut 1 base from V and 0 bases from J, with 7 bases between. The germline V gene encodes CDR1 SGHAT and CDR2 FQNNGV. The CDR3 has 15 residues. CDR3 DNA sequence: TGTGCCAGCAGCTTAGGAGGTCTCTCTGGAAACACCATATATTTT. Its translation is CASSLGGLSGNTIYF.